These 18 T cell receptor beta chains were sequenced from one sample in a study of CD8 T cell repertoires and HIV-1 epitope variants. These receptors have no identified antigens. TCRdb's table, derived via immunoSEQ multiplex PCR, lists solely in-frame clones and lacks some. The table shows about 4,900 clones, with about 70% occurring only once. What was sequenced was cultured CD8+ T cells derived from PBMCs. Every receptor here comes from a male donor with HIV.

CDR3 in DNA: TGCGCCAGCAGCCAGGCCCCTAGCGGGGGGGCACAGAATGAGCAGTTCTTC. Translating gives CASSQAPSGGAQNEQFF. The chain is built from TRBV4-1 and TRBJ2-1; 12 positions match TRBD2. Germline V lookup: CDR1 MGHRA, CDR2 YSYEKL. The CDR3 is 17 amino acids. V shed 3 bases and J 7 bases; nucleotides not matched to a gene: 10.

This rearrangement joins TRBV6-1 to TRBJ2-1; D is ambiguous. V dropped 7 bases and J dropped 0 bases, with 10 bases sitting between them. CDR1 is MNHNS, CDR2 SASEGT, per germline. The CDR3 sequence is 14 residues long. As DNA, the CDR3 is TGTGCCAGCACTAAGTCGAGCTCCTACAATGAGCAGTTCTTC. Amino acid sequence: CASTKSSSYNEQFF.

The genes are TRBV7-9 and TRBJ2-2; D not certain. The germline gives CDR1 SEHNR, CDR2 FQNEAQ (reference sequence). The V gene lost 2 bases and the J gene lost 4 bases, with 2 bases spanning the gap. The CDR3 runs to 12 residues. Written as DNA, the CDR3 is TGTGCCAGCAGCTTAACCACCGGGGAGCTGTTTTTT. The encoded protein is CASSLTTGELFF.

The J gene is TRBJ1-1, the V gene TRBV7-6; D remains ambiguous. V lost 6 bases and J lost 4, with 18 bases in between. CDR3 length: 15 residues. Germline V gives CDR1 SGHVS, CDR2 FNYEAQ. The CDR3 protein is CASRPTHSGVTEAFF. The DNA of the CDR3 is TGTGCCAGCAGACCCACCCACAGTGGAGTCACTGAAGCTTTCTTT. The full variable domain, with the rest looked up from reference TRBV7-6 and TRBJ1-1, is GAGVSQSPRYKVTKRGQDVALRCDPISGHVSLYWYRQALGQGPEFLTYFNYEAQQDKSGLPNDRFSAERPEGSISTLTIQRTEQRDSAMYRCASRPTHSGVTEAFFGQGTRLTVV.

The gene calls are TRBV21-1 and TRBJ2-3; TRBD2 is taken as the D call from the table, unchecked against the DNA. TRBV21-1 is a pseudogene. The CDR3 runs to 15 residues. The CDR3 sequence is CASSSSGSGTDTQYF. CDR3 nucleotides: TGTGCCAGCAGTTCTAGCGGATCGGGCACAGATACGCAGTATTTT.

V gene TRBV4-1 combines with J gene TRBJ1-2, with 8 bases fitting TRBD1. V gave up 0 bases and J gave up 4 bases; unmatched junction bases: 10. Germline-derived CDR1 and CDR2 are MGHRA and YSYEKL. The CDR3 is 17 amino acids. CDR3 nucleotide sequence: TGCGCCAGCAGCCAAGATCGTCCGGACAGGGACCTCTATGGCTACACCTTC. Translated, it gives CASSQDRPDRDLYGYTF.

The gene calls are TRBV4-2 and TRBJ2-7, with TRBD1 identical over 12 bases. The V gene end was trimmed by 2 bases and the J gene end by 6 bases; junction bases not matched to a gene: 8. The CDR3 loop spans 16 amino acids. Germline values: CDR1 LGHNA, CDR2 YNFKEQ. In DNA form, the CDR3 reads TGTGCCAGCAGCCAACTTACCGGGACAGGGGGCCTCGAGCAGTACTTC. This codes for CASSQLTGTGGLEQYF.

The genes are TRBV4-3 and TRBJ2-7; 7 bases agree with TRBD1. V was pared by 0 bases and J by 2 bases, with 13 bases of the junction left unmatched. The CDR3 extends over 18 amino acids. Germline values: CDR1 LGHNA, CDR2 YSLEER. This chain's CDR3 is CASSQDGGPGTATYEQYF. The CDR3 coding sequence is TGCGCCAGCAGCCAAGATGGCGGTCCCGGGACAGCTACCTACGAGCAGTACTTC.

The chain recombines TRBV28 with TRBJ1-1; D is unresolved. Germline V gene lookup returns CDR1 MDHEN and CDR2 SYDVKM. V was trimmed by 10 bases and J by 5 bases, leaving 14 bases between them. There are 12 residues in the CDR3. Here the CDR3 DNA reads TGTGCCACCCAGGCCCCGCCGACTGAAGCTTTCTTT. It specifies CATQAPPTEAFF.

The genes are TRBV5-4 and TRBJ2-3; the match to TRBD1 covers 9 bases. The CDR3 is 14 residues long. Trimming at V came to 3 bases and at J to 3 bases, leaving 2 bases not matched to a gene. Germline V CDR1 and CDR2: SGHNT, YYREEE (reference sequence). CDR3 region: CASSSGTGTDTQYF. CDR3 DNA: TGTGCCAGCAGCTCCGGGACAGGGACAGATACGCAGTATTTT. The full variable domain, its missing parts supplied by reference TRBV5-4 and TRBJ2-3, is ETGVTQSPTHLIKTRGQQVTLRCSSQSGHNTVSWYQQALGQGPQFIFQYYREEENGRGNFPPRFSGLQFPNYSSELNVNALELDDSALYLCASSSGTGTDTQYFGPGTRLTVL.

A few counts support this clone. The chain is built from TRBV7-9 and TRBJ1-2; no firm D call. Between the trimmed V and J ends, which lost 5 bases and 3 bases, there was a span of 19 bases. Germline CDR1 reads SEHNR; CDR2 reads FQNEAQ (reference sequence). This CDR3 spans 16 amino acids. The CDR3 spells CASSPWPVELDYGYTF. DNA for the CDR3: TGTGCCAGCAGCCCTTGGCCGGTAGAATTGGACTATGGCTACACCTTC.

This clone was detected a few times. The chain couples TRBV28 to TRBJ2-7; D remains ambiguous. Trimming took off 4 bases at V and 0 bases at J, with 4 bases between the two ends. CDR1 and CDR2 from the germline V gene are MDHEN and SYDVKM. The CDR3 consists of 12 residues. The CDR3 protein is CASSSDSYEQYF. Here the CDR3 DNA reads TGTGCCAGCAGTTCAGACTCCTACGAGCAGTACTTC.

The V gene is TRBV7-8, the J gene TRBJ2-5; a possible D gene is TRBD1 (5 bases). The CDR3 spans 14 residues. Trimming shortened V by 4 bases and J by 5 bases, and 14 bases separated the two germline ends. Per the germline V gene, CDR1 is SGHVS and CDR2 is FQNEAQ. CDR3 DNA sequence: TGTGCCAGCAGCTCGTGGGGCCCTGGGGAGACCCAGTACTTC. Translated: CASSSWGPGETQYF. Full variable domain (missing parts from reference TRBV7-8 and TRBJ2-5): GAGVSQSPRYKVAKRGQDVALRCDPISGHVSLFWYQQALGQGPEFLTYFQNEAQLDKSGLPSDRFFAERPEGSVSTLKIQRTQQEDSAVYLCASSSWGPGETQYFGPGTRLLVL.

The chain employs TRBV27 and TRBJ2-7; 7 bases map to TRBD2. This CDR3 comprises 13 residues. Germline V CDR1 and CDR2: MNHEY, SMNVEV (reference sequence). Germline trimming cut 3 bases from V and 3 bases from J; bases unmatched to any gene: 2. CDR3 coding DNA: TGTGCCAGCAGTTTGGGCGGGAGCTACGAGCAGTACTTC. Protein sequence: CASSLGGSYEQYF.

The rearrangement uses TRBV28 and TRBJ2-5; perhaps TRBD2 as D (5 bases). The germline V and J ends were trimmed by 4 bases and 2 bases, with 11 bases remaining between them. The germline V gene encodes CDR1 MDHEN and CDR2 SYDVKM. The CDR3 contains 14 residues. The CDR3 loop reads CASSSRLLQETQYF. Here the CDR3 DNA reads TGTGCCAGCAGTTCTAGACTATTACAAGAGACCCAGTACTTC.

The V call is TRBV14, the J call TRBJ1-1; D possibly corresponds to TRBD1 (6 bases). Per the germline V gene, CDR1 is SGHDN and CDR2 is FVKESK. V lost 0 bases, J lost 2 bases, and 22 bases lay in between. The length of the CDR3 is 19 residues. The CDR3 bases are TGTGCCAGCAGCCAAGATCTGCTACCAGGGGTCGGAAGAAACACTGAAGCTTTCTTT. It specifies CASSQDLLPGVGRNTEAFF.

This clone was observed a handful of times. The chain combines TRBV19 with TRBJ1-5; D gene unclear. Germline loops: CDR1 LNHDA, CDR2 SQIVND (reference sequence). With 7 bases removed from V and 2 bases from J, the gap between germline ends came to 12 bases. The CDR3 consists of 14 residues. CDR3: CASTIFNGNQPQHF. CDR3 DNA sequence: TGTGCCAGTACTATTTTTAATGGCAATCAGCCCCAGCATTTT.

The V and J genes are TRBV7-9 and TRBJ2-1; 7 nucleotides match TRBD1. The CDR3 totals 13 residues. V gave up 7 bases and J gave up 7 bases; unmatched junction bases: 7. CDR1 and CDR2 from the germline V gene are SEHNR and FQNEAQ (reference sequence). Written as DNA, the CDR3 is TGTGCCAGCACACACTTGACAGGGAATGAGCAGTTCTTC. It codes for CASTHLTGNEQFF.